This entry describes one T cell receptor beta chain. TCRdb's table, derived via immunoSEQ multiplex PCR, lists solely in-frame clones and lacks some. Here the sample spans about 32,000 clones, roughly four fifths being singletons. The sample's treatment: preoperative locoregional IRX-2 cytokine immunotherapy. Preoperative locoregional IRX-2 cytokine immunotherapy was tested in the phase Ib source study. Germline CDR1 and CDR2: LNHDA and SQIVND (reference sequence). CDR3 length: 11 amino acids. V lost 6 bases and J 10 bases, leaving 12 bases between the germline ends. This record comes from a study of preoperative IRX-2 immunotherapy in early breast cancer.

The genes are TRBV19 and TRBJ1-1; TRBD1 might be the D (5 bases). This specimen consisted of lymph node tissue, obtained from a patient treated with IRX-2 immunotherapy. This clonotype was sampled from a human donor with breast cancer. The CDR3 here is CASSQQDAAFF. DNA of the CDR3: TGTGCCAGTAGCCAACAGGATGCAGCTTTCTTT.